The T cell receptor (beta chain) described here comes from a study of blood T cell repertoires in COVID-19 (dated by TCRdb to 2018 to 2020). Broadly, across the study: Collaborator samples came from the United States, Italy and Spain and covered acute and convalescent phases of COVID-19. The prospective study material was composed of cDNA or gDNA derived from T cells, B-cell-depleted T cells, or PBMCs. Deeply sampled blood TCRbeta repertoires from subjects exposed to, actively infected with, or recovered from COVID-19 were included in the dataset. A freely available public database, intended as a resource for researchers studying the immune response to SARS-CoV-2, is where the repertoires were released. Samples were obtained from the ongoing ImmuneRACE study (first 160 participants) and from 1,200 or so subjects provided by 6 global collaborators. Nearly every sample came with metadata listing a de-identified subject ID, COVID-19 status, age in years and sex. HLA class I and class II types, where available, came from metadata supplied by the sample provider rather than from assay-based typing.

Overall results and qualifications from the work: Clinical and demographic metadata were provided uncurated, with the amount varying by source and participant.

The collaborating institutions used their own protocols to collect whole blood in K2EDTA tubes. For TCRbeta analysis, collaborators shipped samples as frozen whole blood, isolated PBMCs, or DNA extracted from either of those sample types. The immunoSEQ Assay, a bias-controlled multiplex PCR, was used to amplify TCRbeta CDR3 regions from genomic DNA. Under the source paper's analysis protocol: Within the assay, amplification of reference gene primers was used to estimate how many nucleated cells each sample contained. To quantify the absolute abundance of each unique TCRbeta CDR3 rearrangement, sequence reads were collapsed and filtered. For each sample, productive Simpson clonality was calculated as the square root of Simpson's diversity index across productive rearrangements. TCRdb re-hosts the immuneACCESS table, in-frame sequences only. Its copies lack some clones; in the studies checked, an unresolved V gene accounts for under half of them, and the cause for the rest is not known. That table furnishes V, J and clone size, whereas the DNA furnished D and trimming. This sample gives roughly 42,000 clones in total; over 75% of them show up just once. Over 9% of the sample is in the top ten clones.

Germline trimming: 6 bases from V, 0 bases from J; junction bases outside gene matches: 5. According to the germline V gene (reference sequence), CDR1 reads LNHDA and CDR2 reads SQIVND. Measured from the cysteine to the phenylalanine, the CDR3 is 15 residues long. CDR3 DNA only is kept here, 45 bases in frame from base 1. Notes on this clone: There is no known antigen for this receptor. No quality values exist for individual bases; no much larger clone is one base distant.

The clonotype was recovered from a human donor in a cohort sampled during active COVID-19. Specimen: peripheral blood. The chain joins TRBV19 to TRBJ2-1; TRBD1 aligns with 7 central bases. CDR3 reads: CASSEGQSSYNEQFF. The DNA sequence reads TGTGCCAGTAGCGAGGGACAGAGCTCCTACAATGAGCAGTTCTTC.